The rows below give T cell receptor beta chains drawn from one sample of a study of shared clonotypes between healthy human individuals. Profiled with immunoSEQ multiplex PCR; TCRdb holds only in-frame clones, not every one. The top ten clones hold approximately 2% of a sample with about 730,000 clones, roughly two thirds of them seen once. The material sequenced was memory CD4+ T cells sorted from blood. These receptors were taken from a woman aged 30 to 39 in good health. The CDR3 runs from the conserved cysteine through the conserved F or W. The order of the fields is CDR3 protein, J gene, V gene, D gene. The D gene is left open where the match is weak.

CASSPGPNSYEQYF,TRBJ2-7,TRBV11-3,NA
CASSPRLAGAEQYF,TRBJ2-7,TRBV6-4,TRBD2
CASSVGWNTEAFF,TRBJ1-1,TRBV9,NA
CASSSTGTAYEQYF,TRBJ2-7,TRBV5-8,TRBD1
CASSKGFTEAFF,TRBJ1-1,TRBV7-9,NA
CATSGTFRTGELFF,TRBJ2-2,TRBV6-1,NA
CAWSVRGGSGEQYF,TRBJ2-7,TRBV30,NA
CASLDGRSGANVLTF,TRBJ2-6,TRBV19,NA
CASSAKEEMGVWGDGYTF,TRBJ1-2,TRBV27,NA
CASSSALDTQYF,TRBJ2-3,TRBV7-9,NA
CASSQGISGRFKDTQYF,TRBJ2-3,TRBV4-1,TRBD2
CASKGQREMTDTQYF,TRBJ2-3,TRBV2,TRBD2
CASRAGTSSYNEQFF,TRBJ2-1,TRBV6-6,NA
CASSIADTQYF,TRBJ2-3,TRBV19,NA
CASSALYRGTGELFF,TRBJ2-2,TRBV2,NA
CSVLQGETQYF,TRBJ2-5,TRBV29-1,NA
CASSRQDTTNEKLFF,TRBJ1-4,TRBV2,NA
CASSPPRQGVSGNTIYF,TRBJ1-3,TRBV5-8,TRBD1
CASSQDRQFADTQYF,TRBJ2-3,TRBV14,NA
CASSPNLWTSGMETQYF,TRBJ2-3,TRBV9,TRBD2
CSADSGTVAFF,TRBJ1-1,TRBV20-1,TRBD1
CASSDTRVPRYF,TRBJ2-3,TRBV7-2,NA
CASSPELFGGTFNQPQHF,TRBJ1-5,TRBV27,NA
CASRMDGYSNQPQHF,TRBJ1-5,TRBV6-6,NA
CASRSSGSGANVLTF,TRBJ2-6,TRBV27,NA
CASKEQGTRGNTIYF,TRBJ1-3,TRBV27,TRBD1
CAIRDRYSNTGELFF,TRBJ2-2,TRBV10-3,NA
CASSFRLAGSYTGELFF,TRBJ2-2,TRBV27,TRBD2